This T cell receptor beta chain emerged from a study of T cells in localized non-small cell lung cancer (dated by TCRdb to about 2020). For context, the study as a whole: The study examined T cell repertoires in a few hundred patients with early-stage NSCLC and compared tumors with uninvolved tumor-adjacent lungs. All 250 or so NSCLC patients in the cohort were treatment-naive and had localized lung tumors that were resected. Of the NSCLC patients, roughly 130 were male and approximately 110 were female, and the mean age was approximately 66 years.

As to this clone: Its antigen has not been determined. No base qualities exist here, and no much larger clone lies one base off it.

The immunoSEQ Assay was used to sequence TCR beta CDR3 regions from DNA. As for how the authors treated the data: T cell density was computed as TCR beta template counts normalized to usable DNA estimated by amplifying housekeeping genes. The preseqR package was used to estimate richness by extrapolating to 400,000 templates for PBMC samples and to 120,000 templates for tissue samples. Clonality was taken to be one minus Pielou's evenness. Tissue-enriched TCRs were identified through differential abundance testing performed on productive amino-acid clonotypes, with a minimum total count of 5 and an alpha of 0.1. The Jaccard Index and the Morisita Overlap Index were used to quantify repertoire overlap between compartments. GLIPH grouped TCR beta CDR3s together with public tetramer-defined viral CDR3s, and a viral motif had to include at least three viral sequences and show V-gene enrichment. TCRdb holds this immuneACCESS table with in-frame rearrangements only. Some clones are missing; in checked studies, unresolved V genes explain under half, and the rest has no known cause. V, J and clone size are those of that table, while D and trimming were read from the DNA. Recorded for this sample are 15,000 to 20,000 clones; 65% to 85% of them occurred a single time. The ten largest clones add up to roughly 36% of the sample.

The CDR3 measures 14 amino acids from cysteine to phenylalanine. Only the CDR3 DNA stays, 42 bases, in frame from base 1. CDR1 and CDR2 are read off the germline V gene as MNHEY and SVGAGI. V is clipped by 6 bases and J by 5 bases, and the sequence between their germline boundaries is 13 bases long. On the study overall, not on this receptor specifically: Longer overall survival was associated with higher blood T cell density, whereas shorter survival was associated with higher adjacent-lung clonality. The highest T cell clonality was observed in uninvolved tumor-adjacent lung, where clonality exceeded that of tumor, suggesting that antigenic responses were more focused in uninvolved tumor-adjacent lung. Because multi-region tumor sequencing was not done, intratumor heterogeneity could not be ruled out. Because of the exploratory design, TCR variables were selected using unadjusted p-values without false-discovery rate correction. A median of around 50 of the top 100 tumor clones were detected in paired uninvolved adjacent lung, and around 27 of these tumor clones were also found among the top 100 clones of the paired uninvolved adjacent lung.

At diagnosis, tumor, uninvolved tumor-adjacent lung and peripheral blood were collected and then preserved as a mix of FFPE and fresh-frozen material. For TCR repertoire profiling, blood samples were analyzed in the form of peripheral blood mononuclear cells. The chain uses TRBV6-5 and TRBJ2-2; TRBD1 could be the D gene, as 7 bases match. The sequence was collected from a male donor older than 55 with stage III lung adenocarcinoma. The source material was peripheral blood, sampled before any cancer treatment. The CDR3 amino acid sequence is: CASRRDSGTGELFF. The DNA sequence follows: TGTGCCAGCAGGAGGGACAGCGGGACCGGGGAGCTGTTTTTT.